This paragraph covers one T cell receptor (beta chain) sequence. This clonotype appeared many times. Its antigen is still unknown. No qualities accompany the bases; no much larger clone lies one base away. The data belong to a study of read filtering for tumor transcriptome and immune sequencing (dated by TCRdb to 2018 to 2020). Regarding the research as a whole: The cohort had approximately 16 male and more than 11 female patients with a mean age of around 66 years, ranging from 47 to 80. One of the main goals was to work out a read-filtering strategy for immune repertoire data, in particular whether clonotypes backed by only a single read should be removed. By revised international staging, eight or nine patients were R-ISS I, fewer than 20 were R-ISS II and more than five were R-ISS III. Using the same bone marrow samples, the study ran both targeted immune repertoire sequencing and bulk whole-transcriptome sequencing and then compared the TCR repertoires from each method. Per sample, about 4.05 to 10.27 million TCR-region mapped reads were obtained with IR-seq, compared with only about 80 to 1,400 with RNA-seq. After DNase treatment, whole-transcriptome libraries were prepared with the TruSeq RNA Access Library Prep Kit. Results and caveats for the whole study, not just this receptor: IR-seq captured clonotypes at much higher depth and more reliably than RNA-seq, and smaller IR-seq throughput sufficed to identify most shared clonotypes. When single-read clonotypes were removed, the proportions of shared clonotypes in IR-seq and RNA-seq correlated more strongly. In IR-seq, single-read clonotypes were roughly 82% of clonotypes but roughly 3.2% of total reads; in RNA-seq they were about three quarters of clonotypes and 35% to 45% of reads. Rather than purified T cells, the sorted CD138-negative fraction was a mixed bone marrow immune population.

The Immunoverse kit was used to build TCR libraries from around 400 ng RNA, with molecular barcoded adaptors covering alpha/delta and beta/gamma chains. TCR library preparation was performed with the same RNA that was used for transcriptome sequencing. TCR libraries were sequenced on an Illumina HiSeq 4000 with 2 x 150 cycles. From the authors' description of their analysis: MiXCR aligned TCR reads to human V, D, J and C references and assembled the aligned reads into CDR3 clonotypes, with quality filtering and error correction included. The tcR package in R was used to analyze clonotype counts and gene usage diversity. For inspection of raw mapping reads, RNA-seq reads were mapped by STAR aligner version 2.5.3a onto GRCh37 of the human genome. To test how sequencing depth affected the clonotypes detected, IR-seq fastq files were randomly downsampled with Seqtk 1.3. TCRdb passed the public sequencing reads through fastp at Q25 and MiXCR, retaining productive beta sequences. All rows with the same CDR3 protein become a single entry with the most common DNA and genes. The V and J calls follow TCRdb's processing rather than the paper's. The sample table contains about 48,000 distinct CDR3 sequences; only one count was recorded for approximately 18% of them. Just over 15% of the sample rests with the top ten.

Every patient had bone marrow sampled at the time of active disease. Ficoll-Hypaque density gradient centrifugation was used to isolate the bone marrow mononuclear cells. Myeloma plasma cells were removed and CD138-negative cells were collected by negative selection after labeling with CD138 magnetic microbeads on a MACS separator. Purity of the isolated cells was checked by flow cytometry on an Attune NxT using CD138 antibodies. Total RNA was extracted with TRIzol reagent and quantified with a NanoDrop spectrophotometer. For each patient, the CD138-negative bone marrow sample underwent paired RNA-seq and IR-seq. The material sequenced was a population of CD138-negative cells sorted from bone marrow. This sample's cell subset or site label indicates: bone marrow mononuclear cells depleted of CD138+ plasma/myeloma cells by negative magnetic selection. The sequence derives from a donor aged 40 or older with multiple myeloma.

The CDR3 reads CASSYSSLSSYNEQFF. The nucleotide sequence is TGTGCCAGCAGTTACTCGAGCCTGAGCTCCTACAATGAGCAGTTCTTC. The chain is made from TRBV6-2 or TRBV6-3 and TRBJ2-1; the D gene is not confidently resolved. Its CDR3 holds 16 amino acids, cysteine through phenylalanine. Here the CDR3 DNA is all that survives: 48 bases in frame from base 1. V and J lose 0 bases and 0 bases, and a span of 9 bases separates them. The germline V gene provides CDR1 MNHEY and CDR2 SVGEGT.